These 19 T cell receptor beta chains were all obtained from the same sample, sequenced in a study of T cell clonotyping in hematopoietic cell transplantation. Produced via immunoSEQ multiplex PCR; TCRdb's table is partial and in-frame only. The sample contains about 2,000 clones, approximately 89% of which appear only once. The sequencing here drew on PBMCs, taken at the time of graft-versus-host disease after allogeneic stem cell transplant. The origin of the receptors is a male patient aged 18 to 35 who had an allogeneic stem cell transplant from a related donor, so the T cells may come from the graft donor. Some clones in this sample may be carry-over from other donors' samples.

The chain uses TRBV4-1 and TRBJ1-1; D gene ambiguous. This CDR3 has 13 residues. Per the germline V gene, CDR1 is MGHRA and CDR2 is YSYEKL. V lost 3 bases, J lost 12 bases, and 17 bases lay in between. The CDR3 reads CASSQLDATVSFF. CDR3 bases: TGCGCCAGCAGCCAGCTGGACGCGACCGTTTCTTTCTTT.

CDR3 residues: CASSFWTSSKNIQYF. The CDR3 bases are TGTGCCAGCAGCTTTTGGACTAGCAGCAAAAACATTCAGTACTTC. The chain is built from TRBV7-9 and TRBJ2-4; TRBD2 agrees at 8 bases. The V gene's germline CDR1 is SEHNR and CDR2 FQNEAQ (reference sequence). J was trimmed by 3 bases and V by 3 bases; bases with no gene match: 4. The CDR3 covers 15 residues.

The chain has TRBV2 and TRBJ2-2; possible D gene TRBD2, 6 bases. Deletions cut 7 bases from V and 4 bases from J, with 16 bases between. The CDR3 covers 15 residues. CDR1 is SNHLY, CDR2 FYNNEI, per germline. The CDR3 nucleotides read TGTGCCAGCATTGGGGGACTCCCATTCACCGGGGAGCTGTTTTTT. Its translation: CASIGGLPFTGELFF.

DNA of the CDR3: TGTGCCAGCAGCTTATCACAGACGAGCAATCAGCCCCAGCATTTT. Translation gives CASSLSQTSNQPQHF. The chain uses TRBV7-2 and TRBJ1-5; D call uncertain. Trimming left V 2 bases short and J 1 base short, with 9 bases between. Germline V gene data show CDR1 as SGHTA and CDR2 as FQGNSA. This CDR3 is 15 amino acids long.

The V and J genes are TRBV7-9 and TRBJ1-4; the D gene is possibly TRBD1 (6 bases). Germline V gene lookup returns CDR1 SEHNR and CDR2 FQNEAQ (reference sequence). This CDR3 region has 17 residues. The V end lost 1 base, the J end lost 0 bases, and 12 bases lay between the germline ends. This CDR3 reads CASSLDGTPTTNEKLFF. For the CDR3, the DNA is TGTGCCAGCAGCTTAGATGGGACACCCACAACTAATGAAAAACTGTTTTTT.

This sequence joins TRBV2 and TRBJ1-3; D possibly corresponds to TRBD1 (6 bases). Germline lookup yields CDR1 SNHLY and CDR2 FYNNEI. V was pared by 6 bases and J by 4 bases, with 19 bases between. This CDR3 is 16 amino acids long. The CDR3 DNA is TGTGCCAGCAGCTCCTGGACGAGGGGGGGCGGAAACACCATATATTTT. Its protein product is CASSSWTRGGGNTIYF.

This clone appeared a few times. The rearrangement links TRBV7-8 to TRBJ2-7; D tentatively fits TRBD1 or TRBD2 (5 bases each). V dropped 5 bases and J dropped 4 bases, with 15 bases sitting between them. CDR1 is SGHVS, CDR2 FQNEAQ, per germline. This CDR3 is 14 amino acids long. The CDR3: CASSISGAGYEQYV. The CDR3 DNA is TGTGCCAGCAGCATATCCGGGGCCGGGTACGAGCAGTACGTC.

The chain has TRBV19 and TRBJ2-3; D unclear. The CDR3 runs to 13 residues. In germline, CDR1 is LNHDA, CDR2 SQIVND (reference sequence). Deletions cut 4 bases from V and 2 bases from J, with 7 bases between. The CDR3 is CASSNALTDTQYF. CDR3 DNA: TGTGCCAGTAGTAACGCACTCACAGATACGCAGTATTTT.

This clone was recorded a few times. V is TRBV2 and J is TRBJ1-2, with D hard to call. Trimming stripped 7 bases from V and 2 bases from J, with 14 bases between. The V gene's germline CDR1 is SNHLY and CDR2 FYNNEI. The CDR3 totals 14 residues. The CDR3 region is CASKPNRLNYGYTF. The CDR3 nucleotides are TGTGCCAGCAAACCGAACAGACTAAACTATGGCTACACCTTC.

The CDR3 sequence: CATTPLDRSTDTQYF. The DNA for the CDR3 is TGTGCCACCACACCCCTCGACAGAAGCACAGATACGCAGTATTTT. V is TRBV19 and J is TRBJ2-3, with D maybe TRBD1 (5 bases). The CDR3 loop spans 15 amino acids. CDR1 LNHDA and CDR2 SQIVND come from the germline V gene (reference sequence). With 10 bases removed from V and 0 bases from J, the gap between germline ends came to 17 bases. Filled out from reference TRBV19 and TRBJ2-3, the complete variable domain reads DGGITQSPKYLFRKEGQNVTLSCEQNLNHDAMYWYRQDPGQGLRLIYYSQIVNDFQKGDIAEGYSVSREKKESFPLTVTSAQKNPTAFYLCATTPLDRSTDTQYFGPGTRLTVL.

The rearrangement uses TRBV5-6 and TRBJ1-4; TRBD1 matches at 9 bases. This CDR3 is 18 amino acids long. Looked up from germline, CDR1 is SGHDT and CDR2 is YYEEEE. The junction had 13 bases not matched to a gene; V was cut back by 3 bases and J by 4 bases. The CDR3 here is CASSSMGQGVLGNEKLFF. As DNA, the CDR3 is TGTGCCAGCAGCTCGATGGGACAGGGCGTTTTGGGTAATGAAAAACTGTTTTTT.

This clone came up a few times. This chain uses TRBV4-3 with TRBJ1-2, with D perhaps TRBD1 (5 bases). Trimming pared 4 bases from V and 4 bases from J, leaving 10 bases between. Per the germline V gene, CDR1 is LGHNA and CDR2 is YSLEER. The CDR3 spans 13 residues. The CDR3 DNA sequence: TGCGCCAGCAGCCGATTAGACAGCTATGGCTACACCTTC. It is translated as CASSRLDSYGYTF.

J is TRBJ1-1 and V is TRBV5-6; the D gene is possibly TRBD1 (6 bases). Germline assignment: CDR1 SGHDT and CDR2 YYEEEE. V lost 2 bases and J lost 6, with 14 bases in between. The CDR3 has 14 amino acids. The CDR3 sequence is CASSFFQGRAEAFF. The CDR3 DNA reads as TGTGCCAGCAGCTTCTTTCAGGGGAGAGCTGAAGCTTTCTTT.

This chain joins TRBV5-5 and TRBJ2-7; D may correspond to TRBD1 or TRBD2 (5 bases each). Germline-derived CDR1 and CDR2 are SGHKS and YYEKEE (reference sequence). The CDR3 consists of 14 residues. Deletions cut 0 bases from V and 5 bases from J, with 12 bases between. CDR3 nucleotide sequence: TGTGCCAGCAGCTTGGACGGGACGATCAACGAGCAGTACGTC. The encoded protein is CASSLDGTINEQYV.

J is TRBJ2-5 and V is TRBV5-1; no firm D call. The CDR3 runs to 14 residues. Germline lookup yields CDR1 SGHRS and CDR2 YFSETQ. V lost 4 bases and J 0 bases, leaving 10 bases between the germline ends. The DNA of the CDR3 is TGCGCCAGCAGCCCAGACACGTACCAAGAGACCCAGTACTTC. Protein product: CASSPDTYQETQYF.

This chain joins TRBV7-9 and TRBJ2-4; D not certain. Looked up from germline, CDR1 is SEHNR and CDR2 is FQNEAQ (reference sequence). Trimming pared 7 bases from V and 4 bases from J, leaving 8 bases between. The CDR3 covers 12 residues. CDR3 loop: CASMNTKNIQYF. The CDR3, as DNA: TGTGCCAGCATGAACACAAAAAACATTCAGTACTTC.

The V call is TRBV6-5, the J call TRBJ1-2, with D possibly being TRBD1 (5 bases). V dropped 7 bases and J dropped 4 bases, with 13 bases sitting between them. Germline V gene sequence: CDR1 MNHEY, CDR2 SVGAGI. CDR3 length: 13 residues. The DNA of the CDR3 is TGTGCCAGCATAGGAGGGACTTTCTATGGCTACACCTTC. This sequence encodes CASIGGTFYGYTF.

The chain links TRBV6-5 to TRBJ2-2; D gene ambiguous. Germline CDR1 MNHEY, CDR2 SVGAGI. The CDR3 extends over 14 amino acids. V lost 0 bases to trimming and J lost 1 base, with 3 bases between them. CDR3 DNA sequence: TGTGCCAGCAGTTACTCGGGGAACACCGGGGAGCTGTTTTTT. Its translation: CASSYSGNTGELFF.

This chain links TRBV18 with TRBJ2-7; no reliable D call. V dropped 2 bases and J dropped 2 bases, with 13 bases sitting between them. Germline V gene lookup returns CDR1 KGHSH and CDR2 LQKENI. This CDR3 spans 15 amino acids. The CDR3 spells CASSPTRDRTYEQYV. CDR3 bases: TGTGCCAGCTCACCAACGCGCGACCGGACCTACGAGCAGTACGTC.